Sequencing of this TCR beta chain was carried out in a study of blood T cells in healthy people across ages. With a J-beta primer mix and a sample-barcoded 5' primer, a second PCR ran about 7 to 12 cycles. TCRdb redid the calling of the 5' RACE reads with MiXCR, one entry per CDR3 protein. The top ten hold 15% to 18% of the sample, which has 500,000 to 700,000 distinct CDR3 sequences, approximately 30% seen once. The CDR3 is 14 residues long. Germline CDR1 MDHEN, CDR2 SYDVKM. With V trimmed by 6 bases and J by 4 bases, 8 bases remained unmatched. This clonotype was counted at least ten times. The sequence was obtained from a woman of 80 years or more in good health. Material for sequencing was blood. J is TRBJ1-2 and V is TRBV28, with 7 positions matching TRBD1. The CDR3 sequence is CASSSTGAGYGYTF. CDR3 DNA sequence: TGTGCCAGCAGCTCCACAGGGGCGGGCTATGGCTACACCTTC.